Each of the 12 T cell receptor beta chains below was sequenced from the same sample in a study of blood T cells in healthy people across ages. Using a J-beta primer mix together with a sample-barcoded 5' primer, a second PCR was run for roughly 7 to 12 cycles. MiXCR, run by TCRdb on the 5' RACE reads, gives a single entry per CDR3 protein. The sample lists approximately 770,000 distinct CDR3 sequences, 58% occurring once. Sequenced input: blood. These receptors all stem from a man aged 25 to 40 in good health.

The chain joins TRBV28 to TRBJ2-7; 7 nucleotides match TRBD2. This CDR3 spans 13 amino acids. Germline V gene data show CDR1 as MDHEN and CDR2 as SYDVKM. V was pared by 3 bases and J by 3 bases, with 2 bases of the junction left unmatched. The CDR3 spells CASSFGRNYEQYF. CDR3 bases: TGTGCCAGCAGTTTCGGGAGGAACTACGAGCAGTACTTC.

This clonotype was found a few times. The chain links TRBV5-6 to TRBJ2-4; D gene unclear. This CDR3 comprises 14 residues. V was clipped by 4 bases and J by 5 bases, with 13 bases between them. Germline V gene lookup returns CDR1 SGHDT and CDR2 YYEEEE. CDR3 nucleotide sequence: TGTGCCAGCAGCCGTTCCGGCCTCCAAAACATTCAGTACTTC. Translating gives CASSRSGLQNIQYF.

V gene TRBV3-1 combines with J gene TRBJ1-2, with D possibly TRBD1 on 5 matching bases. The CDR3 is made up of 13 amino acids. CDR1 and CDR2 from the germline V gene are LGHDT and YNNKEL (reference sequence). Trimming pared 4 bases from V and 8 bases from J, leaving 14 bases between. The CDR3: CASSRDSPEGYTF. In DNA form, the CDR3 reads TGTGCCAGCAGCCGAGACAGCCCTGAGGGCTACACCTTC. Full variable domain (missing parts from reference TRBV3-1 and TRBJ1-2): DTAVSQTPKYLVTQMGNDKSIKCEQNLGHDTMYWYKQDSKKFLKIMFSYNNKELIINETVPNRFSPKSPDKAHLNLHINSLELGDSAVYFCASSRDSPEGYTFGSGTRLTVV.

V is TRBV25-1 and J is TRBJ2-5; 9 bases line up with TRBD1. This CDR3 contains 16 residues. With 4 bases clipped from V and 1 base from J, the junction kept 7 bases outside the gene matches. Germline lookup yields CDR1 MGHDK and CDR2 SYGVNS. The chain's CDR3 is CASSAYQTGGQETQYF. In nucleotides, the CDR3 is TGTGCCAGCAGTGCTTATCAGACAGGGGGCCAAGAGACCCAGTACTTC.

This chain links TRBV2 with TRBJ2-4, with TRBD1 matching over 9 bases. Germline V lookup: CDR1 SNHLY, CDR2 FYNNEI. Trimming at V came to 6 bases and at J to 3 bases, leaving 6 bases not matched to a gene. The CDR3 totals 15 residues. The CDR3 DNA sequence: TGTGCCAGCAGGGACAGGGGTAACAGCAAAAACATTCAGTACTTC. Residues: CASRDRGNSKNIQYF.

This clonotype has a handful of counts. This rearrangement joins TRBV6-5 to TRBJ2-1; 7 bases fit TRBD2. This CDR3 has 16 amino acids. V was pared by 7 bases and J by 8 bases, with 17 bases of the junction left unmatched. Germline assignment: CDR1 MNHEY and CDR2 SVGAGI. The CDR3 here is CASNEDPLARRDEQFF. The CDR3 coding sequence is TGTGCCAGCAACGAAGACCCACTAGCGAGAAGAGATGAGCAGTTCTTC.

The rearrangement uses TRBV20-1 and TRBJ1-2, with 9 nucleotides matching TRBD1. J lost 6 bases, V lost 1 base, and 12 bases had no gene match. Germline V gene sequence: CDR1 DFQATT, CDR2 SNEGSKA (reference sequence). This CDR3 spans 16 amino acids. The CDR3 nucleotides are TGCAGTGCTAGAGTGTTCCCGGGACAGGGATCGGATGGCTACACCTTC. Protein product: CSARVFPGQGSDGYTF.

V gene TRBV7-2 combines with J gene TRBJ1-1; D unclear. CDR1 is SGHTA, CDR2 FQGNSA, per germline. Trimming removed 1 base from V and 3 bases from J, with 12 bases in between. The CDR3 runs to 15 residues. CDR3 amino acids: CASSLDPGGHTEAFF. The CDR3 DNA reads TGTGCCAGCAGCTTAGACCCGGGAGGGCACACTGAAGCTTTCTTT.

This CDR3 is CAISEGLVRYEQYF. The CDR3 bases are TGTGCCATCAGTGAAGGTCTAGTTCGGTACGAGCAGTACTTC. The V call is TRBV10-3, the J call TRBJ2-7; D gene unclear. The germline V gene encodes CDR1 ENHRY and CDR2 SYGVKD. CDR3 size: 14 residues. Trimming took 3 bases from V and 4 from J, leaving 13 bases between them.

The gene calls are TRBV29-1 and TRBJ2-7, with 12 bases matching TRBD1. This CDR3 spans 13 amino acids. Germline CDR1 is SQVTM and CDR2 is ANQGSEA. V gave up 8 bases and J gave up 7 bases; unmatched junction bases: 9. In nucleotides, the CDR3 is TGCAGCTTCGGGGACAGGGGGCTTGGGGAGCAGTACTTC. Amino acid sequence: CSFGDRGLGEQYF.

The CDR3, as DNA: TGTGCCAGCAGCGTGGGTAGGGGCGCAATCACTGAAGCTTTCTTT. Translation gives CASSVGRGAITEAFF. The chain combines TRBV5-4 with TRBJ1-1; TRBD1 might be the D (5 bases). Trimming removed 4 bases at V and 4 bases at J, with 17 bases between. Germline-derived CDR1 and CDR2 are SGHNT and YYREEE (reference sequence). The CDR3 is made up of 15 amino acids.

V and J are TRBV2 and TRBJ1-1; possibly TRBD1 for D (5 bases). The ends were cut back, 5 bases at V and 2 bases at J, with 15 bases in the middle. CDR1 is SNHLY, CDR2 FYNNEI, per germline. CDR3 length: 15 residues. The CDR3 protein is CASSFEGAANTEAFF. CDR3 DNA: TGTGCCAGCAGTTTTGAAGGGGCGGCTAACACTGAAGCTTTCTTT.